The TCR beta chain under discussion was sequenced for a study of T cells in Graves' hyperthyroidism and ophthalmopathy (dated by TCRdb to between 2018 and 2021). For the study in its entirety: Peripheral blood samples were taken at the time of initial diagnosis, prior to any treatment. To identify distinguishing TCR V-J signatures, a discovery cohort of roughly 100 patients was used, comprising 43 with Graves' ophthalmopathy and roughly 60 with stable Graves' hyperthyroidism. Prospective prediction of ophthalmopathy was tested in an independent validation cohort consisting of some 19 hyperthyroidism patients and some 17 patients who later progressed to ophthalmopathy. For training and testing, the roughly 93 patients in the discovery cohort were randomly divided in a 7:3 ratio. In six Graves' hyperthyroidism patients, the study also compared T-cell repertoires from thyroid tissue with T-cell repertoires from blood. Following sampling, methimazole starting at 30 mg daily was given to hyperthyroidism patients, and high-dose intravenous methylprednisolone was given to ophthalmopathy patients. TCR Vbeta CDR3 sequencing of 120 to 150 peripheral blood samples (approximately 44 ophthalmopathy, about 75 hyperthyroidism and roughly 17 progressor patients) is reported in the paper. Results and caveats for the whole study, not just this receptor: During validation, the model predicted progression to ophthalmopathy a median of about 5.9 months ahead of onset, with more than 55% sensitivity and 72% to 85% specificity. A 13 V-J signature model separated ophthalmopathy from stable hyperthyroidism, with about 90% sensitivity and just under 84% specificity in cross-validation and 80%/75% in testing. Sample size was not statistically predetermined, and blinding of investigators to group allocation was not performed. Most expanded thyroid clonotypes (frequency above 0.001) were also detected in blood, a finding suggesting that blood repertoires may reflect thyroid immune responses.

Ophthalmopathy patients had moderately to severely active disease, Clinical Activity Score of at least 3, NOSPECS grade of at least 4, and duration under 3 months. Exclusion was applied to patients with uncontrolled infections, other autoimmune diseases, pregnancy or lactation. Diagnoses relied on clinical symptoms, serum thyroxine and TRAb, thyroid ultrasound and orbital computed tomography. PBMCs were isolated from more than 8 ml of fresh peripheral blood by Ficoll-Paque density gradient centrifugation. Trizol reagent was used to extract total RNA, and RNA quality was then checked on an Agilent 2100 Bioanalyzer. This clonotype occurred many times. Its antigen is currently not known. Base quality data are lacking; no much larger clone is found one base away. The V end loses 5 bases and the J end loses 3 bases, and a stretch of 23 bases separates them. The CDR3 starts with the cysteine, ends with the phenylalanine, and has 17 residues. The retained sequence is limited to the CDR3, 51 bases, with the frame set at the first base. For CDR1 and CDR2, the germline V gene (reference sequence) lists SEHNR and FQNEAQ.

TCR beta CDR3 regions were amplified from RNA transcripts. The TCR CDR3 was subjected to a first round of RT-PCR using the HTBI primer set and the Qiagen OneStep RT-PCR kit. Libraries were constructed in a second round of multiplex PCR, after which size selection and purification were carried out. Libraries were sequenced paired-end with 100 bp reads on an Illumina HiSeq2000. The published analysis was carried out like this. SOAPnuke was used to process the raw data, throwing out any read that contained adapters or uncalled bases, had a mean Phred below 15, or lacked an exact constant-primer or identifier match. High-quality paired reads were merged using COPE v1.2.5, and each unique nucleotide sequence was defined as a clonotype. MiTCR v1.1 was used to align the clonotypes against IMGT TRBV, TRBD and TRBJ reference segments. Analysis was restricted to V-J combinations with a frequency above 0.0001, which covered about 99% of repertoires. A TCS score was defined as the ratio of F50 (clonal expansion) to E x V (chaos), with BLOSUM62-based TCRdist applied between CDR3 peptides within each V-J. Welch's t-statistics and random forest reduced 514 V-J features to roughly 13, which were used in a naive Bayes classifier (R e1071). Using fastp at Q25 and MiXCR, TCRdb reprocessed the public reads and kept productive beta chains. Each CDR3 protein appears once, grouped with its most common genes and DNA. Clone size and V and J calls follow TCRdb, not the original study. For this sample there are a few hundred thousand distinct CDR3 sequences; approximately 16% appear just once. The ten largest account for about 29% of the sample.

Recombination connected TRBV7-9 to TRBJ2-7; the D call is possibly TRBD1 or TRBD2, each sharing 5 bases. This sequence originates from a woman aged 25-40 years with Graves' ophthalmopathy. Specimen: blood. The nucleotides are TGTGCCAGCAGCCCACACCCCTGGGGACCCTCCGTCTACGAGCAGTACTTC. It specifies CASSPHPWGPSVYEQYF.